This TCR beta chain derives from a study of T cell repertoires in cytomegalovirus infection (dated by TCRdb to about 2019). At the level of the whole study: Recently identified HLA-C-restricted CMV epitopes, whose presentation resists viral immunomodulation, were targeted by peptide stimulations together with well-studied HLA-B-restricted epitopes. Because public TCR beta signatures pointed to carriage of CMV infection together with the matching HLA type, the HLA type of each donor mattered for the analysis. The paper's findings and limits, for the study overall: The ex vivo response was dominated by HLA-C-restricted CMV-specific TCR beta clonotypes, and the single most frequent clonotype in two of eight donors was supplied by these HLA-C-restricted clonotypes. In both this cohort and an independent approximately 400-donor cohort, the cumulative frequency of public TCR beta family members distinguished carriers of CMV infection plus the relevant HLA type.

Sequencing relied on an Illumina HiSeq 1500. The raw public data were reprocessed by TCRdb itself: fastp quality trimming at Q25, MiXCR clonotype calling, in-frame beta chains only. Each CDR3 protein appears once, grouped with its most common genes and DNA. This sample lists fewer than 1,000,000 distinct CDR3 sequences; approximately 31% were detected once. 10% to 15% of the sample rests with the top ten. Comment on this clonotype: Its recognized antigen is unknown. Per-base quality was not reported, and no clone a single base away is much larger than it.

The CDR3 starts with the cysteine, ends with the phenylalanine, and has 15 residues. CDR3 DNA only is kept here, 45 bases in frame from base 1. Trimming takes 4 bases off V and 2 bases off J; junction bases not matched to a gene: 5. For CDR1 and CDR2, the germline V gene lists MDHEN and SYDVKM. In light of the paper, this sample's treatment or condition label describes: in vitro stimulation with specific CMV peptide epitopes to enrich CMV-specific T cells. The clonotype comes from a human donor in good health (CMV status not recorded). Some clones in this sample may be carry-over from other donors' samples. The chain was built from TRBV28 and TRBJ2-1; 7 junctional bases match TRBD1. Sequencing was performed on cultured CD8+ T cells from PBMCs, taken from culture after CMV antigen stimulation. The CDR3 reads CASSYRQGPYNEQFF. The DNA sequence is given as TGTGCCAGCAGTTACCGACAGGGTCCCTACAATGAGCAGTTCTTC.